This T cell receptor beta chain is drawn from a study of cytomegalovirus exposure and HLA in healthy donors. Regarding the study as a whole: Usually a TCR sequence was rare, but some public TCRs were found in many donors. The analysis excluded some indistinguishable V segments, including TRBV6-2 and TRBV6-3. The later analysis indicated that the majority of CMV-associated TCR beta chains appeared HLA-restricted.

The PCR was carried out with 60 Vbeta primers and 13 Jbeta primers. This table comes from immunoSEQ multiplex PCR, and its TCRdb copy is limited to in-frame clones, with some not included. Of about 150,000 clones in the sample, 70% to 80% were seen once. V dropped 6 bases and J dropped 8; count of bases not matched to a gene: 8. CDR3 length equals 14 residues. Germline loops: CDR1 MDHEN, CDR2 SYDVKM. This clone has just a few counts. As yet, its antigen is unknown. The rearrangement uses TRBV28 and TRBJ1-3; TRBD1 matches at 9 bases. Sequencing was done on a sample of PBMCs. The TCR originated in a man aged 35 to 55 in good health and CMV-seropositive. The CDR3 reads CASRNRGRVDTIYF. The CDR3 DNA reads as TGTGCCAGCAGGAACAGGGGGCGCGTTGACACCATATATTTT.